This entry concerns a single TCR beta chain. It lacks a known antigen. The record has no base qualities; no much larger clone is one base away. CDR1 and CDR2, looked up from the germline V gene, are SGHDT and YYEEEE. Ends trimmed: V by 2 bases, J by 10 bases; bases unmatched to a gene: 7. The CDR3 measures 14 amino acids from cysteine to phenylalanine. The entry retains the CDR3 DNA only, 42 bases that are in frame from base 1. These data are taken from a study of cytomegalovirus exposure and HLA in healthy donors (dated by TCRdb to the late 2010s). For the study in its entirety: In an earlier analysis of 587 of the donors, 250 to 350 Gb of sequence data and 90 million to 120 million unique TCR beta sequences from 180 million or so T cells were reported. Using immunosequencing, the study profiled T cell repertoires from 500 to 800 subjects and related those repertoires to cytomegalovirus serostatus. Four to six DR-DQ haplotypes were handled as single units for association and clustering, since linkage in the cohort was strong. A later genetic analysis took genome-wide SNP genotypes for about 65% of the 666 donors and used that subset as a discovery cohort. An earlier analysis of roughly 600 of the donors used high-throughput TCR beta sequencing to judge whether each TCR beta V gene segment behaved as functional or pseudogenic. The study aimed to test whether cataloging public T cell receptors could reveal signatures of past pathogen exposure. In a later analysis, previously published TCR beta repertoires from roughly 710 donors were re-analyzed and high-resolution HLA genotyping was added so that TCR occurrence patterns could be studied. To predict cytomegalovirus infection status, the study brought together high-throughput TCR immunosequencing, statistical association of individual TCRs with disease status, and machine learning. Among the approximately 400 genotyped donors, approximately 81% belonged to the genetic ancestry cluster associated with self-reported Caucasian donors. Along with the roughly 700-subject first cohort, a separate validation cohort of over 90 different subjects was used. The later analysis used no new phenotypic data to find candidate immune exposures, relying instead on TCR beta sequences and their occurrence across donors. Every discovery cohort repertoire had been produced on one sequencing platform. Typing coverage varied by locus: roughly 629-640 donors for A, B, C, DRB1 and DQB1; under 550 for DQA1; about 570 for DPA1; approximately 490 for DPB1. Across 300 to 500 genotyped donors of the cohort, an average of 235,054 unique TCR beta nucleotide sequences per donor were sequenced, and 15% to 20% of those sequences were non-productive. An early release covering just under 650 HLA-typed donors comprised about 290 gigabases of sequencing data and roughly 86 million unique TCR sequences. Donor age, sex, ethnicity and CMV serostatus were collected together with the repertoire data. HLA typing covered class I and class II loci at four-digit resolution.

Here is what the overall study found, with its caveats: V-gene and J-gene trimming of TCR beta chains was associated with a missense DCLRE1C variant in a later genetic analysis, and the association was replicated in an independent cohort. While some public TCRs were present in many individuals, most TCR sequences turned up only very rarely across donors. Broadly in line with IMGT annotations, most TCR beta V segments showed up in productive rearrangements about 87% or about 30% of the time in an earlier analysis of several hundred of the donors. A later analysis found that most CMV-associated TCR beta chains appeared HLA-restricted, with HLA associations seemingly driven largely by CMV exposure. Linkage disequilibrium might explain the correlated functional status among segregating V segments, but an unknown experimental factor could not be excluded. A later analysis reported that several top co-occurrence clusters appeared linked to parvovirus B19, influenza, CMV and Epstein-Barr virus. The presence/absence analyses assumed that sequencing depth was roughly uniform across donors, and that assumption may not be true. Specific HLA alleles were associated with roughly 16,000 TCR beta sequences at a false discovery rate of 0.05 in a later analysis. When HLA alleles, especially DR and DQ, strongly co-occurred, TCR associations were difficult to assign to individual alleles. In vitro tests confirmed that a few of the cytomegalovirus-associated TCR beta chains recognize cytomegalovirus antigens. Because some donors lacked HLA typing at each locus, the association tests relied only on the typed subset. The earlier analysis of 587 of the donors excluded roughly 17 rarely observed V segments, including chromosome 9 orphons, because counts were too low. The classifier was reported to diagnose cytomegalovirus status with high specificity and sensitivity in both the original and validation cohorts. Some IMGT-functional V segments, including TRBV6-2 and TRBV6-3, could not be told apart with the 87-base-pair reads, so those segments were excluded. A further reported finding was that TCR beta sequences accurately predicted the HLA-A and HLA-B alleles for most subjects in the first cohort. In a later analysis, HLA-associated TCR beta chains were found to be more clonally expanded and to have lower generation probabilities than equally common non-associated chains. According to the authors, the approach could potentially be generalized to other disease states and immunological phenotypes. Immune exposure information for the cohort was limited to CMV serostatus. In a later genetic analysis, fewer N-insertions in productive TCRs were reported among donors in an Asian-associated ancestry cluster than the approximately 630-donor mean. The study listed approximately 150 TCR beta chains as associated with cytomegalovirus. The sequencing pipeline was judged likely to have produced a cluster of highly shared sequence variants as a technical artifact. This cohort had only TCR beta chains sequenced, and the lack of alpha or paired-chain data limited which features could be detected. In a later analysis, TCR association rates were found to vary across HLA loci, with the most associated TCRs seen for DRB1 alleles and the fewest for HLA-C alleles.

Library prep was done by the immunoSEQ multiplex PCR assay. The multiplex PCR relied on a mix of 60 forward primers for TCR Vbeta segments and 13 reverse primers for TCR Jbeta segments. Amplification of the CDR3 region of rearranged TCR beta genes was performed with a multiplex PCR assay on genomic DNA. The Illumina HiSeq System was used to sequence the amplified TCR beta libraries as 87-base-pair reads. In the paper's pipeline: In a later analysis, approximately 74 million unique TCR beta chains were counted across the roughly 610 repertoires, and around 10 million of these chains were shared by at least two donors. A nearest-neighbor algorithm error-corrected the raw reads and collapsed the reads into unique sequences, merging closely related sequences to remove PCR and sequencing errors. To assign V, D and J gene segments, CDR3 sequences were aligned to IMGT reference sequences. For a sequence to be retained, a match of at least six nucleotides to both a V gene segment and a J gene segment was required. A rearrangement counted as productive if the CDR3 had no stop codons and remained in frame with V and J, and every other rearrangement counted as non-productive. CDR3 was defined according to IMGT convention as the region running from the second conserved V-encoded cysteine to the conserved J-encoded phenylalanine. The earlier analysis of roughly 590 of the donors excluded any sequence lacking an unambiguous match to a single V gene segment. In an earlier analysis of more than 500 of the donors, a V segment was called functional when productive rearrangements were above 56.7%, and segregating when the standard deviation between donors exceeded 5%. A statistical classification framework was developed to diagnose cytomegalovirus status using the catalog of TCR beta chain sequences. V and J gene assignment, in a later analysis, came from comparing TCR nucleotide sequences with IMGT/GENE-DB human TR gene sequences. Using the TCRdist pipeline, a later analysis assigned CDR3 sequences along with most-parsimonious VDJ recombination scenarios. A later analysis defined each TCR beta chain by its CDR3 amino acid sequence plus V-gene family, and excluded reads lacking a unique V-gene family. In a later analysis, several hundred highly shared, low-generation-probability nucleotide sequences were removed to address suspected cross-contamination and a sequencing artifact. For each public chain, a later analysis derived a clonal expansion index from normalized ranks of inferred template counts within each repertoire. Generation probabilities in a later analysis came from a VDJ recombination model fitted to out-of-frame rearrangements, and those results were checked against IGoR. In a later analysis, hypergeometric tests were used to score TCR-TCR, TCR-HLA and TCR-CMV co-occurrence, with a repertoire-size bias correction applied to TCR pairs. In a later analysis, false discovery rates were estimated by permuting HLA or CMV assignments 20 times. In a later analysis, co-occurring TCRs were grouped with DBSCAN, and TCRdist sequence similarity was added when clustering was performed within HLA-allele-positive subsets. Co-occurrence clustering excluded repertoires with fewer than 30,000 or more than 120,000 public chains, plus five with anomalous nucleotide sharing. Here the immuneACCESS table is served through TCRdb, limited to in-frame sequences with V and J called. Missing clones are a known gap in these copies; in checked studies unresolved V genes cover under half, and the rest lacks a known reason. V, J and clone size derive from that table, while D and trimming were established from the DNA sequence. This sample lists about 150,000 clones; roughly 80% were detected once. Of the sample, under 1.5% is held by the ten largest clones.

The cohort was made up of 500 to 850 healthy bone marrow donors. All cohort members were sampled while nominally healthy, although unrecorded immune exposures were likely present. The donor tested CMV seronegative and was one of the 352 seronegative cohort members. A peripheral blood sample was collected from each donor, and TCR beta sequencing was performed on peripheral blood mononuclear cells. The Qiagen DNeasy Blood Extraction Kit was used to extract genomic DNA from the blood cell samples. This chain joins TRBV5-6 to TRBJ2-7; 12 nucleotides in the junction match TRBD2. The receptor was derived from a man between 18 and 35 years old in good health and CMV-seronegative. The sample comprised PBMCs. In nucleotide form, the sequence is TGTGCCAGCAGCTTAGTGACTAGCGGGAGATTTCAGTACTTC. Translated, it gives CASSLVTSGRFQYF.